The present T cell receptor (beta chain) was sequenced within a study of beta chain features in type 1 diabetes (dated by TCRdb to 2016 to 2019). About the study as a whole: Mean age, gender distribution, total cell number and subset yield were not different between patients and healthy donors. Regulatory and stem cell-like memory subsets were isolated from only 8 patients and roughly eight healthy donors, whereas naive and central memory subsets came from all 30 or so donors. A total of roughly 98,000,000 sorted cells were examined across all samples, and a strong correlation was observed between cell number per subset and RNA yield. The study compared the TCRB repertoires of sorted circulating CD4+ T cell subsets in recently diagnosed type 1 diabetes patients with those in matched healthy donors. Results and caveats for the whole study, not just this receptor: Fewer insertions and more nucleotide deletions at VDJ recombination sites were observed in patients with type 1 diabetes, implying thymic rearrangement abnormalities. A moderate but significant shortening of TCRB CDR3 length was observed in type 1 diabetes patients in all four CD4+ subsets. PCR might favor shorter templates, but patient and control samples were amplified and corrected together, so any skew would affect both groups equally. The naive, central memory and regulatory TCRB repertoires appeared to resemble one another more closely among patients than among healthy donors. Because cDNA was sequenced instead of genomic DNA, highly expressing activated cells could be over-represented, though the groups showed no difference in activation or CD3 levels. Because the HLA sub-analyses included only small numbers of individuals, any influence of HLA type on TCRB rearrangement was left unresolved.

Each donor gave one peripheral blood draw, averaging around 0.11 L, which was collected into heparinised tubes. A BD FACSAria II was used to sort naive, central memory, regulatory and stem cell-like memory CD4+ T cells with a panel that included CD45RO, CCR7, CD25, CD127, CD95 and CD27. All sorted populations exceeded 95% purity. PBMCs were separated immediately by Lymphoprep density gradient centrifugation and were stained directly, without being cultured. So that batch effects would be minimized, each experiment stained and sorted samples in pairs, pairing one healthy donor with one patient. Sequences GTSNPN (CDR1) and SVGIG (CDR2) are obtained from the germline V gene (reference sequence). The CDR3 runs 14 amino acids, cysteine and phenylalanine included. Only the CDR3 DNA is retained, 42 bases long and in frame from the first base. A distance of 12 bases separates the germline ends of V and J, which lose 0 bases and 3 bases respectively.

The High Capacity cDNA Reverse Transcription Kit was used to reverse transcribe all of the isolated RNA, meaning that expressed TCRB transcripts were what got sequenced. Deep immunoSEQ sequencing was performed on naive, central memory and regulatory T cell samples, with an average of roughly 4 million total reads per sample. Sorted cells were lysed in RLT buffer, and RNA was extracted using DNase-treated RNeasy Micro or Mini kits according to cell number. Each cell subset was processed separately to prevent cross-contamination, with patient and healthy donor samples processed together. The immunoSEQ multiplex PCR was used to amplify TCRB sequences from cDNA, generating 87-bp fragments that spanned the CDR3 region. Amplicons were sequenced on the Illumina HiSeq platform. In the authors' own workflow: PCR bias was corrected computationally using synthetic template baselines, and reads within Hamming distance 2 were collapsed, with unmergeable singletons discarded. By aligning reads against IMGT, V, D and J genes, CDR3 length, and insertions or deletions at six rearrangement sites were assigned. Within each subset, clonotype counts were normalized to sorted cell number, and only after that were true diversity and Gini coefficients computed with the tcR R package. The overlap coefficient, calculated on TCRB nucleotide sequences, was used to measure repertoire sharing. Out-of-frame TCRB sequences from naive cells were analyzed to stand in for the pre-selection repertoire. TCRdb's version of the immuneACCESS table is confined to in-frame rearrangements and falls short of the full clone set. An unresolved V gene accounts for under half of the shortfall where checked; the remainder is of unknown origin. V and J calls and clone size are those listed in that table; D and trimming were worked out from the DNA. For this sample the table gives about 700,000 clones, of which around 15% were detected only once. The ten largest clones represent approximately 0.022% of the sample.

This clone was seen more than once but under ten times. The specificity of this receptor is unknown. Base qualities are not provided; no much larger clone lies one nucleotide away. Sequenced sample: naive CD4+ T cells from blood. The cell subset or site label, as the study defines it: true naive CD4+ T cells. The source of this sequence is a young man with type 1 diabetes. In this chain, TRBV30 is recombined with TRBJ2-7; the D segment could be TRBD2, given 5 matching bases. In nucleotide form, the sequence is TGTGCCTGGAGTGTACTCCCGGACTTCTACGAGCAGTACTTC. Its protein reads: CAWSVLPDFYEQYF. When the CDR3 is completed using the reference TRBV30 and TRBJ2-7 genes on either side, the full variable domain is SQTIHQWPATLVQPVGSPLSLECTVEGTSNPNLYWYRQAAGRGLQLLFYSVGIGQISSEVPQNLSASRPQDRQFILSSKKLLLSDSGFYLCAWSVLPDFYEQYFGPGTRLTVT.